What follows are 2 T cell receptor beta chains derived from one specimen sequenced in a study of CD8 T cells in ankylosing spondylitis. Each CDR3 protein gets one entry after TCRdb re-called the 5' RACE reads with MiXCR. The table lists 150,000 to 200,000 distinct CDR3 sequences, 10% to 15% of them singletons. The specimen was blood, either unsorted or a sorted T cell fraction (not recorded which). These receptors were collected from a female donor with ankylosing spondylitis or in good health (not recorded which).

In this sample, this clonotype turned up a few times. The chain employs TRBV7-3 and TRBJ2-7, with D tentatively TRBD2 (5 bases). This CDR3 is built from 14 residues. The germline CDR1 and CDR2 sequences are SGHTA and FQGTGA. V was shortened by 2 bases and J by 5 bases, with 13 bases between the two germline ends. The CDR3 is CASSLSVGSDEQYF. The DNA for the CDR3 is TGTGCCAGCAGCTTATCTGTAGGGAGCGACGAGCAGTACTTC. Full variable domain (remainder filled in from reference TRBV7-3 and TRBJ2-7): GAGVSQTPSNKVTEKGKYVELRCDPISGHTALYWYRQSLGQGPEFLIYFQGTGAADDSGLPNDRFFAVRPEGSVSTLKIQRTERGDSAVYLCASSLSVGSDEQYFGPGTRLTVT.

The rearrangement uses TRBV7-2 and TRBJ2-7; 12 nucleotides align to TRBD2. The CDR3 has 14 amino acids. V lost 5 bases and J lost 7; bases outside the gene matches: 6. In germline, CDR1 is SGHTA, CDR2 FQGNSA. The CDR3 region is CASSQTSGRGEQYF. CDR3 bases: TGTGCCAGCAGCCAGACTAGCGGGAGAGGGGAGCAGTACTTC.